The following is a T cell receptor (beta chain) sequence with its context. Its specificity is not known. cDNA came from approximately 0.5 to 1 ug RNA primed by random hexamers. One entry per CDR3 protein, called by TCRdb with MiXCR from the immunoSEQ multiplex PCR reads. The table records 50,000 or so distinct CDR3 sequences, 93% of them present only once. Treatment-naive patients with stable or active relapsing-remitting disease were the multiple sclerosis controls. TEMRA cells were FACS-enriched, while CD8+ and CD4+ T cells were negatively isolated. This record belongs to a study of CD8 T cells in Susac syndrome. Study-wide findings and caveats: The relatively small number of individuals in the TCR sequencing and HLA analysis was acknowledged by the study.

Sequenced sample: CD8+ T cells from PBMCs. The TCR comes from a human donor with multiple sclerosis.

In DNA form, the CDR3 reads TGTGCCAGCAGTGAATGGTCGGTGGGTCAGCCCCAGCATTTT. Translating it yields CASSEWSVGQPQHF. The chain uses TRBV6-1 and TRBJ1-5; D is unresolved. Germline assignment: CDR1 MNHNS and CDR2 SASEGT. Trimming cost V 2 bases and J 6 bases, with 11 bases left between them. The CDR3 contains 14 residues.